Below, one TCR beta chain is given with its context. Its antigen remains unknown. Profiled with immunoSEQ multiplex PCR; TCRdb holds only in-frame clones, not every one. This sample has about 83,000 clones; 81% occur once, and the top ten carry approximately 5.6%. This entry belongs to a study of a mutant IDH1 vaccine in newly diagnosed glioma. Whole-study context: Vaccines were first given 4-6 weeks after radiotherapy alone, or with temozolomide cycles. Receipt of radiotherapy, temozolomide, or both preceded the study, and most received both. The sex distribution of treated patients was about 62% male and about 38% female, with a mean age of 40.4 years.

Trimming cost V 2 bases and J 4 bases, with 14 bases left between them. The CDR3 consists of 15 residues. The germline CDR1 and CDR2 sequences are SGHTA and FQGNSA. Time point defined: week 47, end of study. Doses of 300 ug of mutant IDH1 20-mer peptide were given with topical imiquimod. Here the sequenced sample was PBMCs, taken from a glioma patient whose treatment included an IDH1 peptide vaccine. The TCR comes from a man aged 40-49 years with glioma. The gene calls are TRBV7-2 and TRBJ1-2; TRBD1 is a possible D gene (6 bases). The CDR3 reads CASSLIDGGGYGYTF. For the CDR3, the DNA is TGTGCCAGCAGCTTAATAGACGGAGGGGGCTATGGCTACACCTTC.